Below are 23 T cell receptor beta chains sequenced from a single sample in a study of T cell repertoires and HLA-DP antigens. Method: immunoSEQ multiplex PCR; TCRdb's copy keeps in-frame clones and lacks some. The sample holds around 100,000 clones, 80% to 95% seen once. These receptors have no known antigen. The sequencing input was CD4+ T cells from PBMCs. The receptors originated from a woman aged 18-29 years in good health and CMV-seronegative.

The chain has TRBV2 and TRBJ2-1, with D perhaps TRBD2 (6 bases). Germline V lookup: CDR1 SNHLY, CDR2 FYNNEI. This CDR3 is 11 amino acids long. V lost 2 bases and J 16 bases, leaving 12 bases between the germline ends. Here the CDR3 DNA reads TGTGCCAGCAGTGAAACGGGGGTTCAATTCTTC. Its translation is CASSETGVQFF. Variable domain in full (rest from reference TRBV2 and TRBJ2-1): EPEVTQTPSHQVTQMGQEVILRCVPISNHLYFYWYRQILGQKVEFLVSFYNNEISEKSEIFDDQFSVERPDGSNFTLKIRSTKLEDSAMYFCASSETGVQFFGPGTRLTVL.

The V call is TRBV15, the J call TRBJ2-3; D not resolved. CDR3 length: 15 residues. V lost 1 base, J lost 0 bases, and 8 bases lay in between. Germline V CDR1 and CDR2: LNHNV, YYDKDF (reference sequence). The CDR3 protein is CATSRGLESTDTQYF. DNA for the CDR3: TGTGCCACCAGCAGAGGTCTGGAGAGCACAGATACGCAGTATTTT.

The V and J genes are TRBV19 and TRBJ2-2; weak D call: TRBD2 (5 bases). The CDR3 covers 17 residues. The V gene's germline CDR1 is LNHDA and CDR2 SQIVND (reference sequence). The V end lost 6 bases, the J end lost 2 bases, and 19 bases lay between the germline ends. CDR3 sequence (DNA): TGTGCCAGTAGCTGGGGAGTTTCCGGGATTAACACCGGGGAGCTGTTTTTT. Its translation is CASSWGVSGINTGELFF.

J is TRBJ1-1 and V is TRBV25-1; D might be TRBD1 (6 bases). Germline V CDR1 and CDR2: MGHDK, SYGVNS. V lost 5 bases and J lost 0, with 13 bases in between. This CDR3 is built from 15 residues. The CDR3 loop reads CASSRAGVMNTEAFF. In DNA form, the CDR3 reads TGTGCCAGCAGTCGGGCAGGGGTCATGAACACTGAAGCTTTCTTT.

The chain is built from TRBV5-4 and TRBJ2-1; D tentatively fits TRBD1 or TRBD2 (5 bases each). Trimming took 0 bases from V and 3 from J, leaving 19 bases between them. Looked up from germline, CDR1 is SGHNT and CDR2 is YYREEE (reference sequence). This CDR3 spans 18 amino acids. The CDR3 is CASSLGTLQRSFYNEQFF. The CDR3 coding sequence is TGTGCCAGCAGCTTGGGGACACTTCAGCGGTCCTTCTACAATGAGCAGTTCTTC.

The chain recombines TRBV6-5 with TRBJ1-2; TRBD1 matches 7 bases. The length of the CDR3 is 13 residues. Germline CDR1 reads MNHEY; CDR2 reads SVGAGI. The V and J ends lost 2 bases and 4 bases, in that order; junction bases with no gene match: 1. The CDR3 protein is CASSYRTGYGYTF. CDR3 sequence (DNA): TGTGCCAGCAGTTACAGGACAGGCTATGGCTACACCTTC.

The chain links TRBV7-3 to TRBJ2-5; D possibly uses TRBD1 or TRBD2 (5 bases each). V was clipped by 5 bases and J by 5 bases, with 18 bases between them. This CDR3 region has 15 residues. CDR1 and CDR2 (germline): SGHTA, FQGTGA. CDR3 sequence: CASSPEGWGGETQYF. DNA of the CDR3: TGTGCCAGCAGCCCCGAGGGCTGGGGCGGTGAGACCCAGTACTTC.

This clone has only one observation. The chain employs TRBV18 and TRBJ2-7; D is uncertain. V shed 5 bases and J shed 2 bases, with 13 bases lying between them. The CDR3 is made up of 14 amino acids. Per the germline V gene, CDR1 is KGHSH and CDR2 is LQKENI. The CDR3 is CASSTKNPTYEQYF. CDR3 DNA: TGTGCCAGCTCAACAAAGAATCCGACCTACGAGCAGTACTTC.

CDR3: CASSVQGNTEAFF. The CDR3 bases are TGTGCCAGCAGCGTTCAGGGGAACACTGAAGCTTTCTTT. The J gene is TRBJ1-1, the V gene TRBV2; D possibly corresponds to TRBD1 (5 bases). Germline values: CDR1 SNHLY, CDR2 FYNNEI. The CDR3 totals 13 residues. The V and J ends lost 6 bases and 1 base respectively, with 9 bases between them.

V is TRBV29-1 and J is TRBJ2-2, with TRBD1 matching over 9 bases. CDR3 length: 14 residues. Losses at the gene ends were 3 bases for V and 5 bases for J; bases not matched to a gene: 4. From germline, CDR1 is SQVTM and CDR2 ANQGSEA. CDR3 in amino acids: CSVEGTGRTGELFF. The CDR3 nucleotides are TGCAGCGTTGAGGGGACAGGGAGGACCGGGGAGCTGTTTTTT.

The chain employs TRBV2 and TRBJ1-5, with unresolved D. The V and J ends lost 6 bases and 3 bases respectively, with 9 bases between them. The CDR3 covers 13 residues. Germline loops: CDR1 SNHLY, CDR2 FYNNEI. The CDR3 sequence is CASSRDNNQPQHF. The CDR3 DNA is TGTGCCAGCAGCAGAGACAACAATCAGCCCCAGCATTTT.

The rearrangement links TRBV6-5 to TRBJ1-2; D unresolved. Germline CDR1 MNHEY, CDR2 SVGAGI. V lost 6 bases and J lost 4, with 12 bases in between. The length of the CDR3 is 13 residues. The CDR3 sequence is CASSFGGGYGYTF. CDR3 nucleotide sequence: TGTGCCAGCAGCTTCGGTGGCGGCTATGGCTACACCTTC.

DNA for the CDR3: TGTGCCAGCAGCTTAGGAAGCCGGACAAACCGATACAATGAGCAGTTCTTC. Translated, it gives CASSLGSRTNRYNEQFF. The gene calls are TRBV7-2 and TRBJ2-1; maybe TRBD1 (5 bases). In germline, CDR1 is SGHTA, CDR2 FQGNSA. Trimming took off 1 base at V and 4 bases at J, with 17 bases between the two ends. The CDR3 extends over 17 amino acids.

Turning to this clone: Other DNA sequences within the sample encode an identical CDR3. The V and J genes are TRBV29-1 and TRBJ2-3; TRBD2 aligns across 8 bases. The germline gives CDR1 SQVTM, CDR2 ANQGSEA. The CDR3 spans 14 residues. Losses at the gene ends were 5 bases for V and 2 bases for J; bases not matched to a gene: 6. CDR3 bases: TGCAGCGTTCCCCTAGCGGGCCTCACAGATACGCAGTATTTT. The encoded protein is CSVPLAGLTDTQYF.

V and J are TRBV29-1 and TRBJ1-1, with D uncertain. V lost 4 bases, J lost 2 bases, and 8 bases lay in between. The CDR3 has 12 amino acids. The germline V gene has CDR1 SQVTM and CDR2 ANQGSEA. The CDR3 loop reads CSVGTGNTEAFF. CDR3 nucleotide sequence: TGCAGCGTTGGGACGGGTAACACTGAAGCTTTCTTT. The variable domain in full, completed from reference TRBV29-1 and TRBJ1-1, reads SAVISQKPSRDICQRGTSLTIQCQVDSQVTMMFWYRQQPGQSLTLIATANQGSEATYESGFVIDKFPISRPNLTFSTLTVSNMSPEDSSIYLCSVGTGNTEAFFGQGTRLTVV.

V and J are TRBV19 and TRBJ2-5; TRBD2 agrees at 13 bases. Germline V lookup: CDR1 LNHDA, CDR2 SQIVND (reference sequence). V gave up 4 bases and J gave up 7 bases; unmatched junction bases: 3. The CDR3 is made up of 14 amino acids. The CDR3 sequence is CASSTTSGGATQYF. The CDR3 DNA sequence: TGTGCCAGTAGTACCACTAGCGGGGGGGCGACCCAGTACTTC. Drawing the rest from reference TRBV19 and TRBJ2-5, the complete variable domain is DGGITQSPKYLFRKEGQNVTLSCEQNLNHDAMYWYRQDPGQGLRLIYYSQIVNDFQKGDIAEGYSVSREKKESFPLTVTSAQKNPTAFYLCASSTTSGGATQYFGPGTRLLVL.

This chain uses TRBV4-1 with TRBJ2-7; a weak D match, TRBD1 (5 bases). The ends were cut back, 2 bases at V and 1 base at J, with 15 bases in the middle. CDR3 length equals 16 residues. The V gene's germline CDR1 is MGHRA and CDR2 YSYEKL. CDR3 protein: CASSQPTTGGSYEQYF. CDR3 coding DNA: TGCGCCAGCAGCCAACCAACCACAGGTGGATCCTACGAGCAGTACTTC.

The chain has TRBV7-3 and TRBJ2-2; TRBD1 matches at 9 bases. Unmatched junction bases numbered 14, after V lost 2 bases and J lost 4 bases. Germline CDR1 is SGHTA and CDR2 is FQGTGA. This CDR3 has 19 residues. In DNA form, the CDR3 reads TGTGCCAGCAGCTTAGCGGCCCCCGGGACAGGGTACGGCACCGGGGAGCTGTTTTTT. Residues: CASSLAAPGTGYGTGELFF.

The rearrangement links TRBV18 to TRBJ2-6; the match to TRBD1 covers 10 bases. Looked up from germline, CDR1 is KGHSH and CDR2 is LQKENI. Trimming at V came to 6 bases and at J to 0 bases, leaving 2 bases not matched to a gene. This CDR3 is built from 16 residues. CDR3 loop: CASSDRGYSGANVLTF. As DNA, the CDR3 is TGTGCCAGCTCGGACAGGGGGTACTCTGGGGCCAACGTCCTGACTTTC.

The CDR3: CASRKGQGESYEQYV. The DNA of the CDR3 is TGCGCCAGCCGAAAGGGACAGGGAGAGTCCTACGAGCAGTACGTC. The chain recombines TRBV4-1 with TRBJ2-7, with 9 bases matching TRBD1. The CDR3 runs to 15 residues. CDR1 and CDR2 (germline): MGHRA, YSYEKL. With 8 bases clipped from V and 1 base from J, the junction kept 9 bases outside the gene matches.

J is TRBJ1-2 and V is TRBV6-5; D gene ambiguous. This CDR3 spans 14 amino acids. Germline loops: CDR1 MNHEY, CDR2 SVGAGI. V shed 6 bases and J shed 3 bases, with 14 bases lying between them. The CDR3 nucleotides read TGTGCCAGCAGCCCTGGCGGGTCTGACTATGGCTACACCTTC. Residues: CASSPGGSDYGYTF.

The chain joins TRBV30 to TRBJ2-3; 9 bases are a match to TRBD2. V was pared by 5 bases and J by 6 bases, with 15 bases of the junction left unmatched. The germline gives CDR1 GTSNPN, CDR2 SVGIG (reference sequence). This CDR3 has 16 amino acids. The CDR3 DNA follows: TGTGCCTGGCTGGGTCGGGCTAGCGGGATAGTTGATACGCAGTATTTT. Protein sequence: CAWLGRASGIVDTQYF.

The gene calls are TRBV28 and TRBJ2-7; D is undetermined. Trimming left V 3 bases short and J 3 bases short, with 6 bases between. This CDR3 spans 12 amino acids. CDR1 MDHEN and CDR2 SYDVKM come from the germline V gene. This chain's CDR3 is CASSLVLYEQYF. For the CDR3, the DNA is TGTGCCAGCAGTTTGGTCCTCTACGAGCAGTACTTC.